This TCR beta chain was identified during a study of blood T cell repertoires in COVID-19. Sequenced by immunoSEQ multiplex PCR; TCRdb stores in-frame clones only, minus some. The sample includes about 67,000 clones, about nine tenths seen only once; the top ten take roughly 5.6%. What was sequenced was peripheral blood. The clonotype comes from a man aged 45-65 years with active COVID-19.

The CDR3 DNA reads TGTGCCAGCAGTGCACAGAACTATGGCTACACCTTC. Its protein is CASSAQNYGYTF. The genes are TRBV2 and TRBJ1-2; D gene unclear. The CDR3 extends over 12 amino acids. Germline values: CDR1 SNHLY, CDR2 FYNNEI. Deletions cut 4 bases from V and 2 bases from J, with 5 bases between.